This T cell receptor beta chain was found in a study of blood T cell repertoires in COVID-19. Study in general: COVID-19 samples, acute and convalescent, were from the United States, Italy and Spain. Nucleic acid was either cDNA or gDNA, and it came from T cells, B-cell-depleted T cells, or PBMCs.

In the authors' methods: Estimation of nucleated cell counts relied on the amplification of reference gene primers. Sequenced by immunoSEQ multiplex PCR; TCRdb stores in-frame clones only, minus some. Clone size and V and J calls were adopted from that table, with D and trimming inferred from the DNA. This table holds more than 100,000 clones, about 79% found once. Sequencing was carried out using peripheral blood. The TCR was taken from a woman older than 75 with acute or convalescent COVID-19.

Here the CDR3 DNA reads TGCGCCAGCAGCCCCTCGACAACTCAGAACACTGAAGCTTTCTTT. It specifies CASSPSTTQNTEAFF. This chain links TRBV5-1 with TRBJ1-1; D call uncertain. Trimming left V 4 bases short and J 1 base short, with 14 bases between. Germline values: CDR1 SGHRS, CDR2 YFSETQ. The CDR3 totals 15 residues.